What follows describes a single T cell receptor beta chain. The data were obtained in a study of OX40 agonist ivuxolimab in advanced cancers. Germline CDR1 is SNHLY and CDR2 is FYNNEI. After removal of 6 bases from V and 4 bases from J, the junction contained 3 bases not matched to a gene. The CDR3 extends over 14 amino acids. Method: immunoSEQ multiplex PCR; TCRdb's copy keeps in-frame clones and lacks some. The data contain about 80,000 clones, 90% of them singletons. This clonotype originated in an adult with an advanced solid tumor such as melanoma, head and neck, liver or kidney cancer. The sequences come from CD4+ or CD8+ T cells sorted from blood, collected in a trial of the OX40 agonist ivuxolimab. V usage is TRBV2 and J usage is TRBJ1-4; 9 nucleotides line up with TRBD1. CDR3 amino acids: CASRQGAGNEKLFF. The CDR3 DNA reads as TGTGCCAGCAGACAGGGGGCTGGTAATGAAAAACTGTTTTTT. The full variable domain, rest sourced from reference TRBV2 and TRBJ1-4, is EPEVTQTPSHQVTQMGQEVILRCVPISNHLYFYWYRQILGQKVEFLVSFYNNEISEKSEIFDDQFSVERPDGSNFTLKIRSTKLEDSAMYFCASRQGAGNEKLFFGSGTQLSVL.